This entry describes one TCR beta chain. Antigen unknown. Using a J-beta primer mix together with a sample-barcoded 5' primer, a second PCR was run for about 7 to 12 cycles. Each single sample gave us at least 3 million CDR3-containing paired-end reads. TCRdb called the 5' RACE reads again in MiXCR, with one record for every CDR3 protein. Of approximately 800,000 distinct CDR3 sequences detected, 56% appear once; the ten largest clones hold approximately 24%. The data derive from a study of blood T cells in healthy people across ages. Findings and caveats of the study: Naive T cell percentage by flow cytometry tracked strongly with beta diversity.

The TCR was taken from a man between 40 and 49 years old in good health. The source material was blood.

CDR3 DNA: TGTGCCAGCTCAAGTTCCGGGACAGGTAACAATCAGCCCCAGCATTTT. As protein: CASSSSGTGNNQPQHF. The V gene is TRBV18, the J gene TRBJ1-5; 8 bases match TRBD1. Germline CDR1 is KGHSH and CDR2 is LQKENI. There are 16 residues in the CDR3. V shed 5 bases, J shed 3 bases, and the junction held 9 bases outside the gene matches.